This T cell receptor beta chain was found in a study of blood T cell repertoires in COVID-19. This clone was detected once. Clones were read by immunoSEQ multiplex PCR, and TCRdb kept only the in-frame ones, dropping some. The top ten clones hold roughly 1.3% of a sample with a few hundred thousand clones, 75% to 85% of them seen once. While infection was still active, Seattle patients were enrolled and then followed longitudinally. V gave up 3 bases and J gave up 7 bases; unmatched junction bases: 15. The CDR3 totals 17 residues. The germline V gene has CDR1 SGDLS and CDR2 YYNGEE. V gene TRBV9 combines with J gene TRBJ2-1; TRBD2 aligns across 8 bases. The receptor's source is a woman under 40 with COVID-19, enrolled during active disease. Sequenced: peripheral blood. CDR3 coding DNA: TGTGCCAGCAGCGCCGATAGGGCACTAGCGGTCCCTAATGAGCAGTTCTTC. Residues: CASSADRALAVPNEQFF.